The 24 T cell receptor beta chains below come from one sample, sequenced in a study of T cell changes during pregnancy in multiple sclerosis. Profiling relied on immunoSEQ multiplex PCR, and the TCRdb table lists in-frame clones only, not all of them. The table lists roughly 57,000 clones, about 90% of them singletons. Sequencing used CD4+ T cells from peripheral blood mononuclear cells, obtained after pregnancy. These receptors were collected from a female donor with multiple sclerosis, enrolled in a pregnancy study.

In regard to this clone: Germline is not matched at one junction end, which may reflect a read error. J is TRBJ2-3 and V is TRBV27; 8 nucleotides agree with TRBD1. Germline V lookup: CDR1 MNHEY, CDR2 SMNVEV (reference sequence). The CDR3 has 16 amino acids. CDR3 amino acids: CASSSDRGFSTDAQYF. The CDR3 nucleotides are TGTGCCAGCAGTTCCGACAGGGGTTTTAGCACAGATGCGCAGTATTTT.

V is TRBV6-6 and J is TRBJ2-2; TRBD1 matches 7 bases. The junction had 5 bases not matched to a gene; V was cut back by 3 bases and J by 1 base. The CDR3 covers 16 residues. Per germline, CDR1 MNHNY and CDR2 SVGAGI (reference sequence). CDR3 DNA: TGTGCCAGCAGTTATCCTTGGACAGGGAACACCGGGGAGCTGTTTTTT. Its translation is CASSYPWTGNTGELFF.

This clone was detected a few times. The V and J genes are TRBV21-1 and TRBJ2-4; the D call TRBD1 from the table was never checked on the DNA. TRBV21-1 is a pseudogene locus. The CDR3 sequence is 15 residues long. CDR3 nucleotide sequence: TGTGCCAGCAGCAAAGCGGTTTGCGGACAACACATTCAGTACTTC. It translates to CASSKAVCGQHIQYF.

The chain is built from TRBV25-1 and TRBJ2-7, with D possibly being TRBD1 (8 bases). V was shortened by 6 bases and J by 1 base, with 10 bases between the two germline ends. Germline CDR1 is MGHDK and CDR2 is SYGVNS. This CDR3 spans 13 amino acids. The CDR3 region has the DNA TGTGCCAGCAGACAGGGGGGGTCCTACGAGCAGTACTTC. This gives the protein CASRQGGSYEQYF.

The rearrangement uses TRBV5-6 and TRBJ1-1, with D tentatively TRBD1 (5 bases). CDR1 is SGHDT, CDR2 YYEEEE, per germline. This CDR3 comprises 15 residues. Trimming shortened V by 1 base and J by 0 bases, and 10 bases separated the two germline ends. In nucleotides, the CDR3 is TGTGCCAGCAGCTTGCCCGGGGGTATGAACACTGAAGCTTTCTTT. This codes for CASSLPGGMNTEAFF.

This chain links TRBV11-3 with TRBJ1-1; 7 bases map to TRBD1. Germline V gives CDR1 SGHNT, CDR2 YENEEA. This CDR3 comprises 16 residues. V lost 5 bases, J lost 1 base, and 10 bases stayed unmatched. DNA for the CDR3: TGTGCCAGCAGCCTCTCCTGGACAGGACAGAACACTGAAGCTTTCTTT. This encodes CASSLSWTGQNTEAFF.

The chain links TRBV5-6 to TRBJ1-1; a weak D match, TRBD1 (5 bases). The CDR3 is 14 amino acids. The V gene's germline CDR1 is SGHDT and CDR2 YYEEEE. Trimming left V 0 bases short and J 10 bases short, with 16 bases between. The CDR3 DNA sequence: TGTGCCAGCAGCTTGGGTAGGTGGGGCGGCGGAGCTTTCTTT. Its translation: CASSLGRWGGGAFF.

The chain uses TRBV30 and TRBJ2-2, with 8 nucleotides matching TRBD1. J lost 4 bases, V lost 3 bases, and 7 bases had no gene match. The CDR3 sequence is 15 residues long. Germline V gene sequence: CDR1 GTSNPN, CDR2 SVGIG (reference sequence). CDR3 DNA: TGTGCCTGGAGGGCGACAGGGGTCGGCACCGGGGAGCTGTTTTTT. Protein product: CAWRATGVGTGELFF. The variable domain in full, with the rest retrieved from reference TRBV30 and TRBJ2-2, is SQTIHQWPATLVQPVGSPLSLECTVEGTSNPNLYWYRQAAGRGLQLLFYSVGIGQISSEVPQNLSASRPQDRQFILSSKKLLLSDSGFYLCAWRATGVGTGELFFGEGSRLTVL.

V is TRBV6-5 and J is TRBJ2-4, with a possible D match to TRBD2 (5 bases). The CDR3 spans 16 residues. The germline V and J ends were trimmed by 2 bases and 3 bases, with 14 bases remaining between them. Germline CDR1 and CDR2: MNHEY and SVGAGI. CDR3 loop: CASSYVDSLGKNIQYF. CDR3 DNA sequence: TGTGCCAGCAGTTACGTGGACTCCTTAGGCAAAAACATTCAGTACTTC.

This chain joins TRBV4-1 and TRBJ1-2; a possible D gene is TRBD1 (5 bases). V lost 4 bases and J 2 bases, leaving 20 bases between the germline ends. This CDR3 has 17 residues. The germline CDR1 and CDR2 sequences are MGHRA and YSYEKL. The CDR3 DNA reads as TGCGCCAGCAGCCTCTTGGCGGACATTTCGTCGAACTATGGCTACACCTTC. Residues: CASSLLADISSNYGYTF.

This chain joins TRBV12-5 and TRBJ1-6; D gene unclear. Per germline, CDR1 LGHNT and CDR2 FRNRAP. This CDR3 has 11 amino acids. Trimming cost V 1 base and J 11 bases, with 3 bases left between them. The CDR3 region is CASGLGPPLHF. The DNA of the CDR3 is TGTGCTAGTGGTTTGGGGCCACCCCTCCACTTT.

This clone was picked up one time. This chain connects TRBV15 to TRBJ1-3; D remains ambiguous. V was clipped by 1 base and J by 1 base, with 5 bases between them. Germline V CDR1 and CDR2: LNHNV, YYDKDF (reference sequence). The CDR3 consists of 14 residues. The CDR3, as DNA: TGTGCCACCAGCAGAGGGCAATCTGGAAACACCATATATTTT. This encodes CATSRGQSGNTIYF.

The chain couples TRBV9 to TRBJ2-2; 7 bases map to TRBD1. Trimming at V came to 8 bases and at J to 3 bases, leaving 10 bases not matched to a gene. Germline V gene sequence: CDR1 SGDLS, CDR2 YYNGEE. This CDR3 comprises 15 residues. CDR3 DNA sequence: TGTGCCAGAAAAAACAGGGGTCTGGACACCGGGGAGCTGTTTTTT. It encodes CARKNRGLDTGELFF.

This chain joins TRBV6-5 and TRBJ1-3; D may be TRBD1 (6 bases). V shed 3 bases and J shed 7 bases, with 13 bases lying between them. Per germline, CDR1 MNHEY and CDR2 SVGAGI. The CDR3 runs to 14 residues. CDR3 nucleotides: TGTGCCAGCAGTTATGGGTCAGGGGAGAACACCATATATTTT. It encodes CASSYGSGENTIYF.

This chain connects TRBV19 to TRBJ2-5; TRBD2 aligns across 7 bases. The ends lost 3 bases at V and 4 bases at J; junction bases unmatched: 5. Germline CDR1 reads LNHDA; CDR2 reads SQIVND (reference sequence). The CDR3 extends over 14 amino acids. DNA for the CDR3: TGTGCCAGTAGTATCTTCGGGGGGAGAGAGACCCAGTACTTC. Translation: CASSIFGGRETQYF.

The genes are TRBV2 and TRBJ2-1; D ambiguous. The CDR3 has 10 residues. The V gene's germline CDR1 is SNHLY and CDR2 FYNNEI. V was shortened by 5 bases and J by 10 bases, with 6 bases between the two germline ends. The CDR3 here is CASSFIEQFF. The CDR3 nucleotides are TGTGCCAGCAGTTTTATCGAGCAGTTCTTC.

The rearrangement links TRBV7-3 to TRBJ2-2, with 9 bases lining up with TRBD2. V shed 5 bases, J shed 4 bases, and the junction held 5 bases outside the gene matches. The CDR3 runs 15 residues. Per germline, CDR1 SGHTA and CDR2 FQGTGA. The CDR3 DNA follows: TGTGCCAGCAGCCGGGGACTAGCAGGCACCGGGGAGCTGTTTTTT. Translating gives CASSRGLAGTGELFF.

The V and J genes are TRBV18 and TRBJ2-3, with a weak D call TRBD1 (5 bases). V lost 2 bases and J lost 8, with 20 bases in between. The germline V gene encodes CDR1 KGHSH and CDR2 LQKENI. The CDR3 extends over 16 amino acids. CDR3 in amino acids: CASSPKDVTLRGTQYF. In nucleotides, the CDR3 is TGTGCCAGCTCACCAAAGGATGTTACCCTAAGGGGTACGCAGTATTTT.

This chain uses TRBV27 with TRBJ1-6; 8 bases agree with TRBD1. V shed 0 bases, J shed 12 bases, and the junction held 4 bases outside the gene matches. This CDR3 comprises 14 residues. CDR1 is MNHEY and CDR2 is SMNVEV in the germline V gene (reference sequence). This CDR3 is CASSLSTGVEPLHF. In DNA, the CDR3 is TGTGCCAGCAGTTTATCGACAGGGGTGGAACCCCTCCACTTT.

Only one count was recorded for this clone. The CDR3 DNA is TGTGCCAGCAGTGGTGCGGGGGGACCTGGGGCCAACGTCCTGACTTTC. It translates to CASSGAGGPGANVLTF. The chain combines TRBV27 with TRBJ2-6, with 8 bases fitting TRBD2. This CDR3 is 16 amino acids long. Germline V CDR1 and CDR2: MNHEY, SMNVEV (reference sequence). After removal of 5 bases from V and 2 bases from J, the junction contained 5 bases not matched to a gene. Combining the CDR3 with reference TRBV27 and TRBJ2-6 gives the whole variable domain EAQVTQNPRYLITVTGKKLTVTCSQNMNHEYMSWYRQDPGLGLRQIYYSMNVEVTDKGDVPEGYKVSRKEKRNFPLILESPSPNQTSLYFCASSGAGGPGANVLTFGAGSRLTVL.

The J gene is TRBJ2-2, the V gene TRBV5-1; tentatively, D is TRBD1 (5 bases). CDR3 size: 15 residues. V was trimmed by 0 bases and J by 4 bases, leaving 10 bases between them. CDR1 and CDR2 (germline): SGHRS, YFSETQ. The CDR3 sequence is CASSLAPGFTGELFF. Written as DNA, the CDR3 is TGCGCCAGCAGCTTGGCGCCAGGGTTCACCGGGGAGCTGTTTTTT.

CDR3 sequence reads: CASSIVLGQFSNQPQHF. The CDR3 DNA sequence: TGTGCCAGTAGTATAGTACTGGGACAGTTTAGCAATCAGCCCCAGCATTTT. The rearrangement joins TRBV19 to TRBJ1-5; the match to TRBD1 covers 7 bases. There are 17 residues in the CDR3. The V segment lost 1 base and the J segment 0 bases; nucleotides outside the gene matches: 6. Germline V lookup: CDR1 LNHDA, CDR2 SQIVND (reference sequence).

The J gene is TRBJ2-7, the V gene TRBV6-1, with 9 bases identical to TRBD2. With 0 bases clipped from V and 0 bases from J, the junction kept 12 bases outside the gene matches. The CDR3 spans 19 residues. The germline V gene has CDR1 MNHNS and CDR2 SASEGT. The CDR3 loop is CASSEAGARGGGNSYEQYF. The CDR3 DNA reads as TGTGCCAGCAGTGAAGCGGGGGCGCGCGGGGGGGGCAACTCCTACGAGCAGTACTTC.

CDR3 residues: CAWTLSSRSYNSPLHF. The CDR3 DNA sequence: TGTGCCTGGACTCTGTCCTCTCGCTCCTATAATTCACCCCTCCACTTT. The chain has TRBV30 and TRBJ1-6, with no clear D. Germline-derived CDR1 and CDR2 are GTSNPN and SVGIG (reference sequence). V was trimmed by 4 bases and J by 0 bases, leaving 13 bases between them. The CDR3 runs 16 residues.